These T cell receptor beta chains were read from a single sample in a study of T-cell reconstitution after alpha-beta-depleted transplantation in children. From the PCR reads, TCRdb called clonotypes with MiXCR, one entry per CDR3 protein. The table lists 600,000 or so distinct CDR3 sequences, about 21% of them singletons. Sequenced material: PBMCs, mostly from graft donor cells, taken 360 days after TCRalphabeta/CD19-depleted stem cell transplant. The source of these receptors is a boy under two years old who had a stem cell transplant for acute myeloid leukemia, so the T cells may come from the graft donor. Both conserved end residues are part of each CDR3. Each record gives: J gene, V gene, clone size, D gene, CDR3 DNA, CDR3 protein. The D gene is left open where the match is weak. Size values are once, few and many counts, or a class for expanded clones, and some rows have none.

j_call: TRBJ2-1; v_call: TRBV7-9; clone_size: .; d_call: TRBD2; cdr3_nt: TGTGCCAGCAGCTTAGTTCGGGGGGGCTACAATGAGCAGTTCTTC; cdr3_aa: CASSLVRGGYNEQFF
j_call: TRBJ2-1; v_call: TRBV5-1; clone_size: many; d_call: .; cdr3_nt: TGCGCCAGCAGCTTGTTAGCTCGGGGCTATGAGCAGTTCTTC; cdr3_aa: CASSLLARGYEQFF
j_call: TRBJ2-1; v_call: TRBV4-2; clone_size: .; d_call: .; cdr3_nt: TGTGCCAGGAGCCTCGGGCAGAATGAGCAGTTCTTC; cdr3_aa: CARSLGQNEQFF
j_call: TRBJ2-3; v_call: TRBV12-3/TRBV12-4; clone_size: few; d_call: TRBD1; cdr3_nt: TGTGCCAGCAGGCAGAGACAGGGGATGGTCACAGATACGCAGTATTTT; cdr3_aa: CASRQRQGMVTDTQYF
j_call: TRBJ1-5; v_call: TRBV20-1; clone_size: few; d_call: .; cdr3_nt: TGCAGTGCTACCCTGGGAATCAATCAGCCCCAGCATTTT; cdr3_aa: CSATLGINQPQHF
j_call: TRBJ2-1; v_call: TRBV12-3/TRBV12-4; clone_size: few; d_call: TRBD1; cdr3_nt: TGTGCCAGCAGGGTCGACAGGGCTTCGTCGTTTTGGGAGCAGTTCTTC; cdr3_aa: CASRVDRASSFWEQFF
j_call: TRBJ2-1; v_call: TRBV12-3/TRBV12-4; clone_size: .; d_call: .; cdr3_nt: TGTGCCAGCAGTTTAATGGGCTACCGAGAGAGTGAGCAGTTCTTC; cdr3_aa: CASSLMGYRESEQFF
j_call: TRBJ2-5; v_call: TRBV12-3/TRBV12-4; clone_size: many; d_call: .; cdr3_nt: TGTGCCAGCAGTGCGACAGGGAGGCAGACCCAGTACTTC; cdr3_aa: CASSATGRQTQYF
j_call: TRBJ1-6; v_call: TRBV15; clone_size: many; d_call: TRBD1; cdr3_nt: TGTGCCACCAGCAGAGAGGGGACAGGACTTAATTCACCCCTCCACTTT; cdr3_aa: CATSREGTGLNSPLHF
j_call: TRBJ2-7; v_call: TRBV12-3/TRBV12-4; clone_size: many; d_call: .; cdr3_nt: TGTGCCAGCAGTTTAGCGGGTAATGACGAGCAGTACTTC; cdr3_aa: CASSLAGNDEQYF
j_call: TRBJ2-7; v_call: TRBV7-9; clone_size: .; d_call: .; cdr3_nt: TGTGCCAGCAGCTTCGTGACCCCCTACGAGCAGTACTTC; cdr3_aa: CASSFVTPYEQYF
j_call: TRBJ1-6; v_call: TRBV6-5; clone_size: many; d_call: TRBD1; cdr3_nt: TGTGCCAGCAGTTACACATATACCGGGACAGGGGTAAAGCCCCTCCACTTT; cdr3_aa: CASSYTYTGTGVKPLHF
j_call: TRBJ1-6; v_call: TRBV20-1; clone_size: few; d_call: TRBD1; cdr3_nt: TGCAGTGCTCTCCTCCGACAGGGGCTTTCACCCCTCCACTTT; cdr3_aa: CSALLRQGLSPLHF
j_call: TRBJ2-3; v_call: TRBV6-5; clone_size: .; d_call: .; cdr3_nt: TGTGCCAGCAGTCGGGAAGGAGATACGCAGTATTTT; cdr3_aa: CASSREGDTQYF
j_call: TRBJ1-5; v_call: TRBV19; clone_size: few; d_call: .; cdr3_nt: TGTGCCAGTAGTATAAGCGGGCAGCCCCAGCATTTT; cdr3_aa: CASSISGQPQHF
j_call: TRBJ2-1; v_call: TRBV28; clone_size: .; d_call: .; cdr3_nt: TGTGCCAGCAGTTTAGGGGGGGCCCTCAATGAGCAGTTCTTC; cdr3_aa: CASSLGGALNEQFF